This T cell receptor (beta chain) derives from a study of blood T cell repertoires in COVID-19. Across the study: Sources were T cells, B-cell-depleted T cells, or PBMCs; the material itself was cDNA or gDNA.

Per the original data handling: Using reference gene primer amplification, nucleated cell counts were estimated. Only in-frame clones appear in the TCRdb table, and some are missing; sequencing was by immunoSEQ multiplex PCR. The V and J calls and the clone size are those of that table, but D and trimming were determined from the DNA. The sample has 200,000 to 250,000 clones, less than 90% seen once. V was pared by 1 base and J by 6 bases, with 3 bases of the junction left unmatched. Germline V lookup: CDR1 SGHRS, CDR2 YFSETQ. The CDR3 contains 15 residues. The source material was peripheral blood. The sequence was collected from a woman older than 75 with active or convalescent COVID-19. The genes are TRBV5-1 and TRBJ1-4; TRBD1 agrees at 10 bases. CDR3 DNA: TGCGCCAGCAGCTTGTTTGGGACAGGGGATGAAAAACTGTTTTTT. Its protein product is CASSLFGTGDEKLFF.